This entry features one T cell receptor (beta chain) sequence. Genomic DNA provided the template from which TCR beta VDJ and CDR3 profiles were obtained. TCRdb itself ran the reads through MiXCR, one entry per CDR3 protein. The data show just over 200,000 distinct CDR3 sequences, about 62% seen once. This sample stems from a study of CD8+CD57+ T cells in acquired aplastic anemia. Previously, flow cytometry had revealed CD8+CD57+ cell expansion in the patients chosen for sequencing. Germline V gene sequence: CDR1 SEHNR, CDR2 FQNEAQ (reference sequence). CDR3 length: 11 amino acids. The V end was cut by 3 bases, the J end by 15 bases, with 11 bases between.

Sequencing used sorted CD4+, CD8+, or CD8+CD57+ T cells (not recorded which) from PBMCs. The TCR sequence derives from a human donor with aplastic anemia. The gene calls are TRBV7-9 and TRBJ1-4; D gene unclear. DNA of the CDR3: TGTGCCAGCAGCTTCGGGAGGGAGATGTTTTTT. Amino acids: CASSFGREMFF.